The 2 T cell receptor beta chains below were found in one sample sequenced in a study of graft-versus-host responses after intestinal transplantation (dated by TCRdb to the early 2020s). The label giving this sample's time point can be read as: cells obtained before transplantation from donor or recipient. The antigens of these receptors remain unknown. The library was obtained by the immunoSEQ multiplex PCR assay. TCRdb mirrors the immuneACCESS table, restricted to in-frame sequences. Some clones are absent from its copies; in checked studies, under half trace to an unresolved V gene, and the reason for the others is unknown. This sample gives about 51,000 clones in total; 85% to 95% of them show up just once. The ten largest make up 0.2% to 0.25% of the sample. Source: unstimulated CD8+ T cells sorted from spleen or lymph node cells, taken before transplant. All receptors derive from a human donor who was the organ donor for an intestinal transplant.

The V call is TRBV7-2, the J call TRBJ2-6, with 14 bases fitting TRBD2. The CDR3 spans 21 residues. Germline V gives CDR1 SGHTA, CDR2 FQGNSA. V lost 0 bases and J lost 0; bases outside the gene matches: 7. The CDR3 DNA reads TGTGCCAGCAGCTTAGCGGGACTAGCGGGGGCCTTTAGCTCTGGGGCCAACGTCCTGACTTTC. Translation gives CASSLAGLAGAFSSGANVLTF.

The rearrangement links TRBV6-1 to TRBJ2-7; D may be TRBD1 (5 bases). V lost 7 bases to trimming and J lost 0 bases, with 13 bases between them. Germline V gene data show CDR1 as MNHNS and CDR2 as SASEGT. The CDR3 totals 14 residues. The CDR3 bases are TGTGCCAGCACTGACAGTTTCAGCTCCTACGAGCAGTACTTC. It yields the protein CASTDSFSSYEQYF.